A single sample gave rise to the 18 T cell receptor beta chains below, sequenced in a study of immune evolution from preneoplasia to lung adenocarcinoma. The assay was immunoSEQ multiplex PCR, and TCRdb's table has in-frame clones only and misses some. This table holds some 7,200 clones, approximately 85% found once. Material: FFPE invasive lung adenocarcinoma tissue. The receptors were sampled from a person over 45 with lung adenocarcinoma.

The chain joins TRBV29-1 to TRBJ1-1, with TRBD1 as a possible D gene (5 bases). Per germline, CDR1 SQVTM and CDR2 ANQGSEA. The CDR3 totals 12 residues. Trimming took off 7 bases at V and 4 bases at J, with 13 bases between the two ends. The CDR3 loop is CSADQGITEAFF. The CDR3 DNA is TGCAGCGCAGACCAGGGTATCACTGAAGCTTTCTTT. Combining the CDR3 with reference TRBV29-1 and TRBJ1-1 gives the whole variable domain SAVISQKPSRDICQRGTSLTIQCQVDSQVTMMFWYRQQPGQSLTLIATANQGSEATYESGFVIDKFPISRPNLTFSTLTVSNMSPEDSSIYLCSADQGITEAFFGQGTRLTVV.

This chain joins TRBV27 and TRBJ2-3; D is uncertain. V was pared by 0 bases and J by 4 bases, with 5 bases between. The CDR3 totals 13 residues. From germline, CDR1 is MNHEY and CDR2 SMNVEV (reference sequence). This CDR3 is CASSLSRPDTQYF. For the CDR3, the DNA is TGTGCCAGCAGTTTATCCCGACCAGATACGCAGTATTTT.

The chain uses TRBV19 and TRBJ1-5; D unresolved. There are 14 residues in the CDR3. Germline V gene sequence: CDR1 LNHDA, CDR2 SQIVND (reference sequence). Trimming shortened V by 8 bases and J by 2 bases, and 13 bases separated the two germline ends. The DNA for the CDR3 is TGTGCCAGTGAGACCCGGAGTGGCAATCAGCCCCAGCATTTT. Its translation: CASETRSGNQPQHF.

The rearrangement uses TRBV23-1 and TRBJ2-1; TRBD2 aligns across 14 bases. TRBV23-1 is identified as an open reading frame with a role that is uncertain. Losses at the gene ends were 1 base for V and 8 bases for J; bases not matched to a gene: 4. This CDR3 contains 16 residues. CDR3 protein: CASSQWGLAGVDEQFF. Written as DNA, the CDR3 is TGCGCCAGCAGTCAATGGGGACTAGCGGGAGTCGATGAGCAGTTCTTC.

This clone was counted a single time. The chain has TRBV5-3 and TRBJ2-3; 7 positions match TRBD2. TRBV5-3 is given ORF status, its function remaining uncertain. With V trimmed by 1 base and J by 1 base, 18 bases remained unmatched. CDR3 length equals 20 residues. This chain's CDR3 is CARSLMSLVERGDGTDTQYF. DNA of the CDR3: TGTGCCAGAAGCTTGATGAGTTTGGTGGAGCGGGGCGATGGCACAGATACGCAGTATTTT.

V is TRBV10-3 and J is TRBJ2-1; 11 bases fit TRBD2. The germline V gene encodes CDR1 ENHRY and CDR2 SYGVKD. V lost 2 bases and J lost 8; bases outside the gene matches: 11. CDR3 length: 17 residues. This CDR3 reads CAISERRASGRPYEQFF. CDR3 nucleotide sequence: TGTGCCATCAGTGAGAGACGGGCTAGCGGGAGGCCCTATGAGCAGTTCTTC.

The genes are TRBV15 and TRBJ2-3, with D unclear. This CDR3 has 12 residues. Trimming pared 3 bases from V and 5 bases from J, leaving 6 bases between. CDR1 and CDR2 from the germline V gene are LNHNV and YYDKDF (reference sequence). The CDR3 loop reads CATSRALDTQYF. The DNA for the CDR3 is TGTGCCACCAGCAGGGCCCTAGATACGCAGTATTTT.

CDR3: CASSSRGRAVSEQFF. CDR3 DNA sequence: TGTGCCAGCAGCTCTCGCGGGAGGGCCGTATCCGAGCAGTTCTTC. The chain uses TRBV7-2 and TRBJ2-1; 9 bases map to TRBD2. CDR1 and CDR2 from the germline V gene are SGHTA and FQGNSA. V lost 4 bases to trimming and J lost 10 bases; unmatched junction nucleotides: 11. The CDR3 is made up of 15 amino acids.

V is TRBV6-5 and J is TRBJ1-5; D is ambiguous. Germline CDR1 and CDR2: MNHEY and SVGAGI. The CDR3 has 14 amino acids. V gave up 5 bases and J gave up 2 bases, with 10 bases separating them. In DNA, the CDR3 is TGTGCCAGCAGTCGTAACCGGGGCAATCAGCCCCAGCATTTT. It translates to CASSRNRGNQPQHF.

The chain employs TRBV29-1 and TRBJ1-2; no reliable D call. The CDR3 is 10 residues long. CDR1 and CDR2 (germline): SQVTM, ANQGSEA. The V end lost 6 bases, the J end lost 7 bases, and 9 bases lay between the germline ends. The CDR3 loop is CSVETGGYTF. DNA of the CDR3: TGCAGCGTAGAAACGGGTGGCTACACCTTC.

This chain links TRBV7-3 with TRBJ1-2, with D possibly being TRBD1 (5 bases). Trimming left V 5 bases short and J 7 bases short, with 11 bases between. The CDR3 runs to 12 residues. CDR1 SGHTA and CDR2 FQGTGA come from the germline V gene. CDR3 residues: CASSNRDPGYTF. CDR3 coding DNA: TGTGCCAGCAGCAATCGGGACCCTGGCTACACCTTC. The variable domain in full, with the rest retrieved from reference TRBV7-3 and TRBJ1-2, is GAGVSQTPSNKVTEKGKYVELRCDPISGHTALYWYRQSLGQGPEFLIYFQGTGAADDSGLPNDRFFAVRPEGSVSTLKIQRTERGDSAVYLCASSNRDPGYTFGSGTRLTVV.

The V and J genes are TRBV7-2 and TRBJ2-1, with TRBD1 identical over 7 bases. Germline V CDR1 and CDR2: SGHTA, FQGNSA. The CDR3 extends over 13 amino acids. The J segment lost 7 bases and the V segment lost 3 bases, leaving 3 bases of the junction unmatched. CDR3 amino acids: CASSFVQGNEQFF. CDR3 bases: TGTGCCAGCAGCTTCGTACAGGGGAATGAGCAGTTCTTC.

V usage is TRBV9 and J usage is TRBJ1-3; 9 bases map to TRBD1. Trimming cost V 3 bases and J 1 base; bases outside gene matches: 8. CDR3 length: 17 amino acids. Per the germline V gene, CDR1 is SGDLS and CDR2 is YYNGEE. CDR3 loop: CASSEPGQGISGNTIYF. In DNA, the CDR3 is TGTGCCAGCAGCGAGCCGGGACAGGGCATATCTGGAAACACCATATATTTT.

This clone has only one observation. The V call is TRBV19, the J call TRBJ2-1, with 8 bases identical to TRBD2. Germline V gene lookup returns CDR1 LNHDA and CDR2 SQIVND (reference sequence). CDR3 length: 15 residues. Losses at the gene ends were 5 bases for V and 9 bases for J; bases not matched to a gene: 12. CDR3 region: CASSPRGSGSGEQFF. DNA for the CDR3: TGTGCCAGTAGTCCCCGAGGGAGCGGGAGCGGTGAGCAGTTCTTC. Full variable domain (outside the CDR3, taken from reference TRBV19 and TRBJ2-1): DGGITQSPKYLFRKEGQNVTLSCEQNLNHDAMYWYRQDPGQGLRLIYYSQIVNDFQKGDIAEGYSVSREKKESFPLTVTSAQKNPTAFYLCASSPRGSGSGEQFFGPGTRLTVL.

This clone was detected once. V gene TRBV13 combines with J gene TRBJ2-1; 9 positions agree with TRBD1. The CDR3 is made up of 20 amino acids. Germline V gene sequence: CDR1 PRHDT, CDR2 FYEKMQ (reference sequence). The V segment lost 2 bases and the J segment 0 bases; nucleotides outside the gene matches: 14. The CDR3 sequence: CASSLRPPDRGQSSYNEQFF. The CDR3, as DNA: TGTGCCAGCAGCTTACGTCCCCCGGACAGGGGTCAGAGCTCCTACAATGAGCAGTTCTTC.

This chain links TRBV7-9 with TRBJ2-7; 11 positions agree with TRBD2. V shed 5 bases, J shed 4 bases, and the junction held 7 bases outside the gene matches. CDR3 length: 15 residues. Germline V CDR1 and CDR2: SEHNR, FQNEAQ (reference sequence). This chain's CDR3 is CASSRSTSGNYEQYF. CDR3 in DNA: TGTGCCAGCAGCCGATCGACTAGCGGGAATTACGAGCAGTACTTC. The full variable domain, completed using reference TRBV7-9 and TRBJ2-7, is DTGVSQNPRHKITKRGQNVTFRCDPISEHNRLYWYRQTLGQGPEFLTYFQNEAQLEKSRLLSDRFSAERPKGSFSTLEIQRTEQGDSAMYLCASSRSTSGNYEQYFGPGTRLTVT.

The chain is built from TRBV6-1 and TRBJ1-5, with D possibly being TRBD1 (5 bases). CDR3 length equals 12 residues. Germline assignment: CDR1 MNHNS and CDR2 SASEGT. V lost 8 bases to trimming and J lost 3 bases, with 8 bases between them. This chain's CDR3 is CASVGTNQPQHF. As DNA, the CDR3 is TGTGCCAGCGTTGGGACCAATCAGCCCCAGCATTTT.

The rearrangement uses TRBV18 and TRBJ2-2; unclear D gene. V dropped 2 bases and J dropped 0 bases, with 10 bases sitting between them. Looked up from germline, CDR1 is KGHSH and CDR2 is LQKENI. This CDR3 region has 16 residues. The CDR3 is CASSPYAGPNTGELFF. CDR3 bases: TGTGCCAGCTCACCATACGCAGGTCCGAACACCGGGGAGCTGTTTTTT.